The TCR beta chain under discussion was sequenced for a study of shared clonotypes between healthy human individuals (dated by TCRdb to 2020 to 2021). For context, the study as a whole: The cohort comprised a couple of women and three men aged 18 to 49 years. For each donor, CD4 naive and CD4 memory were each given three plates, CD8 naive was given two plates, and CD8 memory was given one plate. Blood TCR repertoires of roughly 5 healthy adults were deeply sequenced to estimate repertoire size and the extent of clonotype sharing between individuals. To increase sequencing depth and limit assay-specific biases, TCR repertoire library preparation and sequencing were carried out by different laboratories using diverse techniques. Between about 0.94 and 8.9 billion PBMCs per donor were obtained by leukapheresis.

CD8 naive samples consisted of CD45RO-negative cells that were positively selected for CCR7, yielding a CD45RA+CCR7+ population without TemRA cells. Healthy HIV-negative adults with no recently reported acute infections or vaccinations were included as donors. All donors were Caucasian adults living in Nashville, Tennessee, USA. Blood was collected by leukapheresis, and PBMCs were isolated by Ficoll-Histopaque density gradient centrifugation and then cryopreserved in liquid nitrogen vapor phase. Analytical flow cytometry was used to check the purity and quantity of each magnetically sorted T cell population. Genomic DNA was isolated from each sorted fraction and quantified by UV absorbance on a Nanodrop 2000c. As to this clone: This clone's antigen is unknown. The input lacks base qualities; no much larger clone sits a single base away.

General findings and caveats noted by the study authors: Because the study included only a small number of donors, the genetic and exposure-history diversity represented was limited. Sampling was restricted to blood, and TCR repertoires in tissue are likely to differ from TCR repertoires in blood. Larger estimated clonotype richness was generally found for naive subsets than for memory subsets. Rarefaction of sorted-subset datasets indicated incomplete sequencing despite the large sequencing depth. Higher generation probabilities were observed for clonotypes shared by all four sorted-subset donors than for non-shared clonotypes. Based on pairwise subsampling, the degree of clonotype sharing among donors was expected to be affected by sequencing depth. Sharing across a few donors was observed for around 5% of naive CD4, over 3% of naive CD8, roughly 2.3% of memory CD4, and about 0.38% of memory CD8 clonotypes.

Using the deep immunoSEQ assay, TCR CDR3 regions were amplified from genomic DNA by multiplex PCR. For each cell subset, the extracted genomic DNA was distributed evenly across all wells of several immunoSEQ 96-well plates, and each plate served as one replicate. For sorted subsets, roughly 200 ng genomic DNA, equal to about 30,000 T cell genomes, was loaded into each replicate PCR. The purified libraries were quantified using a Qubit 3.0 fluorometer, sized with a Bioanalyzer 2100, and then quantified again using the KAPA Library Quantification kit. A separate single-read 150-cycle Illumina NextSeq 550 flow cell was used to sequence each immunoSEQ 96-well plate. On the authors' methods: The immunoSEQ output contained only junctional sequences without quality scores, so filtering could not match that applied to full-length reads. To assign V/J genes and CDR3, sequences were annotated against IMGT germline references using PyIR, a Python wrapper for IgBLAST v1.9. Reads were filtered out if the reads had weak V/J assignments (E-value above 1e-6), no CDR3, stop codons, out-of-frame junctions, or ambiguous translated residues. V3J clonotypes were defined by identical inferred V gene, J gene, and CDR3 amino acid sequence. Percentage overlap between repertoires was calculated by dividing the number of shared unique clonotypes by the size of the smaller repertoire. Repertoire richness was assessed with RTK rarefaction, the Chao1 estimator, and Recon v2.1 estimates of unobserved clonotypes. Generation probabilities for all TCRbeta clonotypes obtained by the gDNA method from a handful of donors were computed using OLGA. TCRdb retrieved this table from immuneACCESS and kept in-frame rearrangements only. Not all clones are present; in checked studies, unresolved V genes account for under half, and no reason is known for the remainder. Clone size and V and J calls were adopted from that table, with D and trimming inferred from the DNA. The sample contains approximately 2,000,000 clones, 93% of them found a single time. Jointly, the top ten make up under 2% of the sample.

The specimen sequenced was naive CD8+ T cells from PBMCs. Taken with the paper, the label for cell subset or site translates to: CD45RA+CCR7+. This sequence was found in a man aged 18-30 years in good health. Some clones in this sample may be carry-over from other donors' samples.

The nucleotide sequence is TGTGCCAGCAGACACCCCCCCGTTCTAGCGGCGAACACCGGGGAGCTGTTTTTT. Translated, this gives CASRHPPVLAANTGELFF. In this chain, TRBV28 is recombined with TRBJ2-2, with 7 bases in between that match TRBD2. Its CDR3 holds 18 amino acids, cysteine through phenylalanine. CDR3 DNA is the only sequence kept; it has 54 bases, read in frame from the first base. After removal of 6 bases from V and 0 bases from J, the junction retains 13 bases not matched to a gene. The germline V gene provides CDR1 MDHEN and CDR2 SYDVKM.